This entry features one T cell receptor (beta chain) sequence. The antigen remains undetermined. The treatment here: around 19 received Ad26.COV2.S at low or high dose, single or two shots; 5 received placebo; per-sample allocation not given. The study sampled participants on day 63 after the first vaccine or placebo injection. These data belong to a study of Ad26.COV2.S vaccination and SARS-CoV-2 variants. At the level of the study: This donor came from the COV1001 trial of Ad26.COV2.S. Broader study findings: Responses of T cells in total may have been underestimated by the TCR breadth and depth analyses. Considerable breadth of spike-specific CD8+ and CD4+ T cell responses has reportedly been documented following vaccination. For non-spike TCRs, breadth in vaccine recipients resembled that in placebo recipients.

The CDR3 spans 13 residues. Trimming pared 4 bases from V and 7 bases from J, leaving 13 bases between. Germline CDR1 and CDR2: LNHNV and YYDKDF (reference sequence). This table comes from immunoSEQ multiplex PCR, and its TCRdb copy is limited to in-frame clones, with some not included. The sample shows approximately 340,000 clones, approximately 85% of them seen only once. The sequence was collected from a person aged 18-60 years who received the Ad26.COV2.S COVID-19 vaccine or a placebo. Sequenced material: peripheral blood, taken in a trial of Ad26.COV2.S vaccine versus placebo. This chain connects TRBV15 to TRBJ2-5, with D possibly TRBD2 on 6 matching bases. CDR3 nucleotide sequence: TGTGCCACCAGCACGGCGGGACTGGGGACCCAGTACTTC. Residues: CATSTAGLGTQYF.